What follows are 24 T cell receptor beta chains derived from one specimen sequenced in a study of cytomegalovirus exposure and HLA in healthy donors. Amplification used 60 Vbeta primers and 13 Jbeta primers. This table comes from immunoSEQ multiplex PCR, and its TCRdb copy is limited to in-frame clones, with some not included. Here the sample spans 100,000 to 150,000 clones, more than 70% being singletons. The sample consisted of PBMCs. The receptors shown here come from a man between 45 and 60 years old in good health and CMV-seronegative.

This sequence joins TRBV28 and TRBJ1-1, with D unresolved. Trimming removed 1 base at V and 0 bases at J, with 9 bases between. This CDR3 has 15 amino acids. The V gene's germline CDR1 is MDHEN and CDR2 SYDVKM. The CDR3, as DNA: TGTGCCAGCAGTTTATTACCAGGTCTGAACACTGAAGCTTTCTTT. Translating gives CASSLLPGLNTEAFF.

In this sample, this clone turned up once. The chain carries TRBV7-2 and TRBJ2-2; 7 bases are shared with TRBD1. This CDR3 spans 15 amino acids. CDR1 is SGHTA, CDR2 FQGNSA, per germline. Losses at the gene ends were 1 base for V and 5 bases for J; bases not matched to a gene: 4. The chain's CDR3 is CASSLVTGDTGELFF. The DNA of the CDR3 is TGTGCCAGCAGCTTAGTCACAGGGGATACCGGGGAGCTGTTTTTT.

This chain joins TRBV6-5 and TRBJ1-2; TRBD1 matches 9 bases. Germline V gene data show CDR1 as MNHEY and CDR2 as SVGAGI. The J segment lost 7 bases and the V segment lost 6 bases, leaving 6 bases of the junction unmatched. The CDR3 sequence is 13 residues long. Here the CDR3 reads CASRPGQGGGYTF. The CDR3 DNA reads TGTGCCAGCAGGCCGGGACAGGGAGGTGGCTACACCTTC.

J is TRBJ2-1 and V is TRBV6-5, with TRBD1 as a possible D gene (6 bases). Germline assignment: CDR1 MNHEY and CDR2 SVGAGI. The V and J ends lost 5 bases and 10 bases respectively, with 12 bases between them. The CDR3 loop spans 12 amino acids. As DNA, the CDR3 is TGTGCCAGCAGTCCGCTAGGGGGAGAGCAGTTCTTC. Amino acid sequence: CASSPLGGEQFF.

The chain couples TRBV9 to TRBJ1-4; D gene uncertain. V lost 2 bases, J lost 10 bases, and 9 bases lay in between. Looked up from germline, CDR1 is SGDLS and CDR2 is YYNGEE. The CDR3 is 12 residues long. Here the CDR3 reads CASSVVSGKLFF. The DNA for the CDR3 is TGTGCCAGCAGCGTTGTATCAGGAAAACTGTTTTTT. The whole variable domain, remainder taken from reference TRBV9 and TRBJ1-4, is DSGVTQTPKHLITATGQRVTLRCSPRSGDLSVYWYQQSLDQGLQFLIQYYNGEERAKGNILERFSAQQFPDLHSELNLSSLELGDSALYFCASSVVSGKLFFGSGTQLSVL.

CDR3 loop: CASSFNYEQYF. CDR3 bases: TGTGCCAGCAGTTTCAATTACGAGCAGTACTTC. The V and J genes are TRBV2 and TRBJ2-7; D unresolved. The CDR3 is made up of 11 amino acids. Per germline, CDR1 SNHLY and CDR2 FYNNEI. The V end lost 5 bases, the J end lost 4 bases, and 6 bases lay between the germline ends.

This chain uses TRBV7-9 with TRBJ2-5; 10 nucleotides agree with TRBD1. The closer fit of TRBJ2-7 to the DNA end suggests the J call may be wrong. The CDR3 totals 17 residues. Germline assignment: CDR1 SEHNR and CDR2 FQNEAQ (reference sequence). The CDR3 sequence is CASSLALSGQGGYEQYF. CDR3 DNA: TGTGCCAGCAGCTTAGCCCTCTCAGGACAGGGGGGGTACGAGCAGTACTTC.

This clone was seen a few times. The J gene is TRBJ2-6, the V gene TRBV6-5; 8 bases fit TRBD1. The V and J ends lost 10 bases and 2 bases, in that order; junction bases with no gene match: 7. The CDR3 contains 15 residues. The V gene's germline CDR1 is MNHEY and CDR2 SVGAGI. For the CDR3, the DNA is TGTGCCACCTTGGACAGGGCTGCTGGGGCCAACGTCCTGACTTTC. Translating it yields CATLDRAAGANVLTF.

The chain uses TRBV4-1 and TRBJ2-6; D perhaps matches TRBD2 (5 bases). Trimming removed 1 base at V and 4 bases at J, with 14 bases between. CDR1 is MGHRA, CDR2 YSYEKL, per germline. The CDR3 covers 17 residues. The CDR3 region is CASSQVEGTGGANVLTF. Written as DNA, the CDR3 is TGCGCCAGCAGCCAAGTTGAGGGAACGGGCGGGGCCAACGTCCTGACTTTC.

This chain links TRBV7-3 with TRBJ2-1; the D gene is possibly TRBD1 (5 bases). The germline V and J ends were trimmed by 5 bases and 8 bases, with 16 bases remaining between them. The germline CDR1 and CDR2 sequences are SGHTA and FQGTGA. The CDR3 is 14 amino acids. The CDR3 DNA is TGTGCCAGCAGCCTCTACGTTGGGGCCTATGAGCAGTTCTTC. It is translated as CASSLYVGAYEQFF. The whole variable domain, filled in from reference TRBV7-3 and TRBJ2-1, reads GAGVSQTPSNKVTEKGKYVELRCDPISGHTALYWYRQSLGQGPEFLIYFQGTGAADDSGLPNDRFFAVRPEGSVSTLKIQRTERGDSAVYLCASSLYVGAYEQFFGPGTRLTVL.

This chain's CDR3 is CASSSLRELKKLFF. The CDR3, as DNA: TGTGCCAGCAGCTCCCTCCGGGAACTTAAAAAACTGTTTTTT. The rearrangement joins TRBV7-8 to TRBJ1-4, with unresolved D. Trimming shortened V by 4 bases and J by 9 bases, and 15 bases separated the two germline ends. The length of the CDR3 is 14 residues. The germline CDR1 and CDR2 sequences are SGHVS and FQNEAQ.

This chain connects TRBV18 to TRBJ1-5; no definite D call. V lost 3 bases and J lost 2, with 14 bases in between. The CDR3 runs 16 residues. CDR1 and CDR2 (germline): KGHSH, LQKENI. CDR3 in amino acids: CASSPPPGKGNQPQHF. The CDR3 region has the DNA TGTGCCAGCTCACCTCCCCCGGGGAAGGGCAATCAGCCCCAGCATTTT.

The chain combines TRBV7-2 with TRBJ1-4; D call uncertain. From germline, CDR1 is SGHTA and CDR2 FQGNSA. Trimming pared 0 bases from V and 0 bases from J, leaving 5 bases between. This CDR3 has 15 residues. The CDR3 reads CASSLARATNEKLFF. CDR3 in DNA: TGTGCCAGCAGCTTAGCGAGAGCAACTAATGAAAAACTGTTTTTT.

Details on this clone: A read error may account for a junction end that differs from germline. This chain connects TRBV7-7 to TRBJ1-1; D perhaps matches TRBD1 (5 bases). CDR3 size: 12 residues. CDR1 and CDR2 from the germline V gene are SSHAT and FNYEAQ (reference sequence). The DNA of the CDR3 is TGTGCTAGCAACAGGAGTGGGACTGAAGCTTTCTTT. Its translation is CASNRSGTEAFF.

This sequence joins TRBV4-1 and TRBJ1-5; D gene ambiguous. This CDR3 region has 15 residues. V was clipped by 0 bases and J by 9 bases, with 15 bases between them. Per germline, CDR1 MGHRA and CDR2 YSYEKL. The CDR3 DNA is TGCGCCAGCAGCCAAGAAGACACTTCAATCTTGCCCCAGCATTTT. It is translated as CASSQEDTSILPQHF.

A single count supports this clone. The chain combines TRBV25-1 with TRBJ2-1, with TRBD1 matching over 9 bases. The germline gives CDR1 MGHDK, CDR2 SYGVNS. The ends lost 2 bases at V and 4 bases at J; junction bases unmatched: 9. The CDR3 length is 17 residues. The CDR3 DNA follows: TGTGCCAGCAGTGAACCTCGGGTGGACAGGGGATACAATGAGCAGTTCTTC. Amino acid sequence: CASSEPRVDRGYNEQFF.

The chain is built from TRBV7-8 and TRBJ2-7, with 8 bases that match TRBD1. Germline-derived CDR1 and CDR2 are SGHVS and FQNEAQ. This CDR3 region has 14 residues. V was clipped by 5 bases and J by 5 bases; unmatched bases: 8. The CDR3 region has the DNA TGTGCCAGCAGCGCGATCGACAGGGGCGACGAGCAGTACTTC. This gives the protein CASSAIDRGDEQYF. Drawing the rest from reference TRBV7-8 and TRBJ2-7, the complete variable domain is GAGVSQSPRYKVAKRGQDVALRCDPISGHVSLFWYQQALGQGPEFLTYFQNEAQLDKSGLPSDRFFAERPEGSVSTLKIQRTQQEDSAVYLCASSAIDRGDEQYFGPGTRLTVT.

The chain carries TRBV9 and TRBJ2-5, with a weak D call TRBD2 (6 bases). Trimming removed 3 bases at V and 1 base at J, with 13 bases between. Germline V gene data show CDR1 as SGDLS and CDR2 as YYNGEE. The CDR3 runs 15 residues. Written as DNA, the CDR3 is TGTGCCAGCAGCGATCCGGGAGCCCTCCAAGAGACCCAGTACTTC. Translating gives CASSDPGALQETQYF.

The chain couples TRBV19 to TRBJ2-3; TRBD1 aligns across 10 bases. Trimming removed 5 bases from V and 6 bases from J; junction bases left unmatched: 14. The CDR3 consists of 17 residues. CDR1 is LNHDA and CDR2 is SQIVND in the germline V gene (reference sequence). The CDR3 DNA is TGTGCCAGTAGTCCAGAGGGTGGGACAGGGGCCGGGGATACGCAGTATTTT. The encoded protein is CASSPEGGTGAGDTQYF.

The CDR3 loop reads CASSLQVAPSTNTEAFF. The CDR3 DNA follows: TGCGCCAGCAGCCTTCAGGTGGCACCATCAACGAACACTGAAGCTTTCTTT. The gene calls are TRBV4-1 and TRBJ1-1; D gene uncertain. CDR3 length: 17 residues. Trimming removed 4 bases at V and 1 base at J, with 19 bases between. Germline CDR1 and CDR2: MGHRA and YSYEKL.

CDR3 nucleotide sequence: TGTGCCAGCAGCTCGGTTGGAGAGAACTATGGCTACACCTTC. As protein: CASSSVGENYGYTF. The chain is built from TRBV5-6 and TRBJ1-2; no clear D. The CDR3 is 14 residues long. Germline loops: CDR1 SGHDT, CDR2 YYEEEE. V lost 3 bases and J 2 bases, leaving 11 bases between the germline ends.

This chain links TRBV28 with TRBJ2-1, with 7 bases that match TRBD1. Germline CDR1 and CDR2: MDHEN and SYDVKM. The V and J ends lost 6 bases and 5 bases, in that order; junction bases with no gene match: 7. The CDR3 sequence is 14 residues long. CDR3 in DNA: TGTGCCAGCAGACATGACAGGGTCCACAATGAGCAGTTCTTC. It is translated as CASRHDRVHNEQFF.

This clone was seen a few times. The gene calls are TRBV6-6 and TRBJ2-2; 9 bases line up with TRBD1. The V segment lost 10 bases and the J segment 0 bases; nucleotides outside the gene matches: 6. From germline, CDR1 is MNHNY and CDR2 SVGAGI (reference sequence). This CDR3 comprises 15 residues. CDR3 sequence (DNA): TGTGCCACACCCAGGACAGGGGCGAACACCGGGGAGCTGTTTTTT. The encoded protein is CATPRTGANTGELFF.

The chain has TRBV18 and TRBJ1-4; 8 nucleotides line up with TRBD1. The CDR3 consists of 14 residues. J gave up 7 bases and V 4 bases, and 5 bases lay outside the gene matches. CDR1 is KGHSH and CDR2 is LQKENI in the germline V gene. CDR3 region: CASSLDRGSEKLFF. CDR3 coding DNA: TGTGCCAGCTCACTTGACAGGGGTAGTGAAAAACTGTTTTTT. Full variable domain (rest looked up from reference TRBV18 and TRBJ1-4): NAGVMQNPRHLVRRRGQEARLRCSPMKGHSHVYWYRQLPEEGLKFMVYLQKENIIDESGMPKERFSAEFPKEGPSILRIQQVVRGDSAAYFCASSLDRGSEKLFFGSGTQLSVL.